The following is a T cell receptor (beta chain) sequence with its context. The method was immunoSEQ multiplex PCR; TCRdb's version includes in-frame clones alone and lacks a portion of them. The repertoire holds about 17,000 clones, with around 90% as singletons. This specimen belongs to a study of T cell clonotyping in hematopoietic cell transplantation. The V gene's germline CDR1 is SGHTA and CDR2 FQGNSA. The V and J ends lost 3 bases and 3 bases, in that order; junction bases with no gene match: 3. The CDR3 covers 14 residues. The clonotype comes from a middle-aged man in good health. Some clones in this sample may be carry-over from other donors' samples. The genes are TRBV7-2 and TRBJ2-7; 9 bases match TRBD2. Sequences were obtained from peripheral blood mononuclear cells. CDR3 nucleotide sequence: TGTGCCAGCAGCTTTAGCGGGAGTGGCTACGAGCAGTACTTC. Amino acid sequence: CASSFSGSGYEQYF. Full variable domain (outside the CDR3, taken from reference TRBV7-2 and TRBJ2-7): GAGVSQSPSNKVTEKGKDVELRCDPISGHTALYWYRQSLGQGLEFLIYFQGNSAPDKSGLPSDRFSAERTGGSVSTLTIQRTQQEDSAVYLCASSFSGSGYEQYFGPGTRLTVT.